These 13 T cell receptor beta chains were all obtained from the same sample, sequenced in a study of regulatory T cells in long-lasting Graves disease. Noted time point: persistent/refractory GD, antithyroid drugs over 5 years with positive TRAb. The authors made the TCR library using RNA they extracted from PBMCs. Sequencing libraries for TCR beta were prepared with iRepertoire HTBI primers and Arm-PCR of CDR3 regions. TCRdb used MiXCR to reprocess the multiplex PCR reads, holding one entry per CDR3 protein. The sample carries some 280,000 distinct CDR3 sequences, around 23% recorded once. The sequencing used peripheral blood mononuclear cells (PBMCs), collected when the disease was refractory, from a patient treated with antithyroid drugs. The receptor source for this set is a female donor with Graves disease.

This clonotype showed up many times. The chain has TRBV2 and TRBJ1-4, with TRBD1 matching 7 bases. This CDR3 spans 13 amino acids. Germline assignment: CDR1 SNHLY and CDR2 FYNNEI. Losses at the gene ends were 10 bases for V and 4 bases for J; bases not matched to a gene: 6. CDR3 nucleotides: TGTGCCAACGCCGGGACAGTTAATGAAAAACTGTTTTTT. Protein product: CANAGTVNEKLFF.

The genes are TRBV11-1 and TRBJ1-6, with 9 bases aligning to TRBD1. Unmatched junction bases numbered 4, after V lost 5 bases and J lost 8 bases. CDR1 and CDR2 from the germline V gene are SGHAT and FQDESV (reference sequence). CDR3 length: 14 residues. CDR3: CASSQQGAYSPLHF. The CDR3 DNA follows: TGTGCCAGCAGCCAACAGGGGGCCTATTCACCCCTCCACTTT. The full variable domain, in which reference TRBV11-1 and TRBJ1-6 provide the parts outside the CDR3, is EAEVAQSPRYKITEKSQAVAFWCDPISGHATLYWYRQILGQGPELLVQFQDESVVDDSQLPKDRFSAERLKGVDSTLKIQPAELGDSAMYLCASSQQGAYSPLHFGNGTRLTVT.

A few counts support this clonotype. This chain links TRBV5-5 with TRBJ1-2, with TRBD1 as a possible D gene (5 bases). V lost 4 bases and J 7 bases, leaving 11 bases between the germline ends. This CDR3 region has 12 residues. The germline V gene has CDR1 SGHKS and CDR2 YYEKEE (reference sequence). CDR3 sequence: CASSPGEAGYTF. As DNA, the CDR3 is TGTGCCAGCAGCCCGGGGGAGGCTGGCTACACCTTC. The complete variable domain, with remaining parts taken from reference TRBV5-5 and TRBJ1-2, reads DAGVTQSPTHLIKTRGQQVTLRCSPISGHKSVSWYQQVLGQGPQFIFQYYEKEERGRGNFPDRFSARQFPNYSSELNVNALLLGDSALYLCASSPGEAGYTFGSGTRLTVV.

In this sample, this clonotype turned up a few times. The chain joins TRBV6-1 to TRBJ1-5; D unclear. The V end lost 8 bases, the J end lost 2 bases, and 7 bases lay between the germline ends. The CDR3 is 12 amino acids. CDR1 and CDR2 from the germline V gene are MNHNS and SASEGT. CDR3 sequence reads: CASGPGNQPQHF. CDR3 in DNA: TGTGCCAGCGGTCCGGGCAATCAGCCCCAGCATTTT.

This clonotype has at least ten counts. This chain connects TRBV28 to TRBJ2-7; D gene ambiguous. Germline V gene data show CDR1 as MDHEN and CDR2 as SYDVKM. Deletions cut 6 bases from V and 5 bases from J, with 17 bases between. This CDR3 is 14 amino acids long. The CDR3 sequence is CASREHSGSDEQYF. CDR3 nucleotides: TGTGCCAGCAGGGAACACTCCGGGTCCGACGAGCAGTACTTC.

This chain links TRBV24-1 with TRBJ1-5, with 8 bases identical to TRBD1. Germline CDR1 KGHDR, CDR2 SFDVKD. J was trimmed by 6 bases and V by 4 bases; bases with no gene match: 7. This CDR3 contains 15 residues. The DNA for the CDR3 is TGTGCCACCAGTGACCGAGGACAGGGTATTCAGCCCCAGCATTTT. Translated, it gives CATSDRGQGIQPQHF.

This clonotype was picked up many times. The chain couples TRBV11-2 to TRBJ2-7; D unresolved. V was cut by 1 base and J by 2 bases, with 12 bases left in between. The CDR3 runs 15 residues. Germline CDR1 and CDR2: SGHAT and FQNNGV. CDR3 in DNA: TGTGCCAGCAGCTTAGGCGCGACAACGACCTACGAGCAGTACTTC. Protein: CASSLGATTTYEQYF.

This clonotype was picked up many times. This CDR3 is CSVENPRSSYEQYF. DNA of the CDR3: TGCAGCGTTGAGAACCCGCGATCGAGCTACGAGCAGTACTTC. V and J are TRBV29-1 and TRBJ2-7; D not certain. V lost 3 bases to trimming and J lost 3 bases, with 15 bases between them. From germline, CDR1 is SQVTM and CDR2 ANQGSEA. This CDR3 is 14 amino acids long.

The chain combines TRBV12-3 or TRBV12-4 with TRBJ2-2; D could derive from TRBD1 or TRBD2 (5 bases each). The CDR3 runs 15 residues. Trimming pared 3 bases from V and 5 bases from J, leaving 13 bases between. The CDR3 protein is CASSLAGARTGELFF. The CDR3 DNA sequence: TGTGCCAGCAGTTTGGCCGGGGCGAGGACCGGGGAGCTGTTTTTT.

Regarding this clonotype: This may come from a read error, since a much larger clone is one base off. The V call is TRBV2, the J call TRBJ2-7; unclear D gene. The CDR3 contains 10 residues. In germline, CDR1 is SNHLY, CDR2 FYNNEI. The CDR3 is CASFSGERYF. CDR3 nucleotides: TGTGCCAGCTTTTCGGGCGAGCGGTACTTC. The whole variable domain, filled in from reference TRBV2 and TRBJ2-7, reads EPEVTQTPSHQVTQMGQEVILRCVPISNHLYFYWYRQILGQKVEFLVSFYNNEISEKSEIFDDQFSVERPDGSNFTLKIRSTKLEDSAMYFCASFSGERYFGPGTRLTVT.

For this clonotype: Since a much larger clone is just one base distant, this may be a read error. The CDR3 end shows no conserved phenylalanine or tryptophan, and so a read error is likely. The chain carries TRBV5-1 and TRBJ2-7, with TRBD2 as a possible D gene (5 bases). Trimming left V 0 bases short and J 6 bases short, with 13 bases between. The CDR3 totals 14 residues. CDR1 and CDR2 from the germline V gene are SGHRS and YFSETQ. DNA for the CDR3: TGCGCCAGCAGCTTGGAGAGCGGCTTGGGCGAGCAGTACCTC. Translated, it gives CASSLESGLGEQYL.

This clonotype appeared a few times. The gene calls are TRBV18 and TRBJ2-5; 8 bases map to TRBD1. With V trimmed by 3 bases and J by 2 bases, 8 bases remained unmatched. CDR3 length equals 16 residues. Germline CDR1 KGHSH, CDR2 LQKENI. The CDR3 here is CASSPASGTGQETQYF. The DNA for the CDR3 is TGTGCCAGCTCACCGGCTTCCGGGACAGGACAAGAGACCCAGTACTTC.

This clonotype occurred many times. This CDR3 reads CASSPGHGTSGAYEQYF. The DNA for the CDR3 is TGTGCCAGCAGCCCGGGACACGGGACTAGCGGGGCTTACGAGCAGTACTTC. V is TRBV12-3 or TRBV12-4 and J is TRBJ2-7; TRBD2 aligns across 13 bases. The CDR3 length is 17 residues. Trimming removed 6 bases from V and 4 bases from J; junction bases left unmatched: 12.